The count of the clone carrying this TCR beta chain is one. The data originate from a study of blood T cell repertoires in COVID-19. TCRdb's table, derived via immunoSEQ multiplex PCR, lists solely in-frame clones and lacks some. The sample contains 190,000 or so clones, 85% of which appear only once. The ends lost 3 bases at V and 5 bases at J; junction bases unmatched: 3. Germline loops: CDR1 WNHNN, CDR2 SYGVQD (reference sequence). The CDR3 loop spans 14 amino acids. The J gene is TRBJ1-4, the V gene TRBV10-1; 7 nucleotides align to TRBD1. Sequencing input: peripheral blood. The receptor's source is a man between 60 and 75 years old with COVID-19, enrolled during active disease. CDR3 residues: CASSEGTVNEKLFF. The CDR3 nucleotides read TGCGCCAGCAGTGAAGGGACAGTCAATGAAAAACTGTTTTTT.